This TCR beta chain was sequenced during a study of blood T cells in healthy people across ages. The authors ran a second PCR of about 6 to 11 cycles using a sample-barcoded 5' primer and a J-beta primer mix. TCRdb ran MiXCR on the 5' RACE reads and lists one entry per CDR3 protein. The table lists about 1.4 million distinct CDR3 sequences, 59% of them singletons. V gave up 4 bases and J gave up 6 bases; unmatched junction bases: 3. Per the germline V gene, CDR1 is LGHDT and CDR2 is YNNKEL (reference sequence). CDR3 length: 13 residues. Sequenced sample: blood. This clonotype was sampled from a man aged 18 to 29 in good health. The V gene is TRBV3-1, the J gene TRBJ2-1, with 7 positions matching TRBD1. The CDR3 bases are TGTGCCAGCAGCCCGGGACAGCCCAATGAGCAGTTCTTC. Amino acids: CASSPGQPNEQFF.